What follows is one T cell receptor (beta chain) and its context. The assay was immunoSEQ multiplex PCR, and TCRdb's table has in-frame clones only and misses some. The table records about 50,000 clones, over 65% of them present only once. These data belong to a study of memory CD4+ T cells and cytomegalovirus serostatus. Trimming removed 8 bases at V and 2 bases at J, with 8 bases between. In germline, CDR1 is SEHNR, CDR2 FQNEAQ (reference sequence). The CDR3 sequence is 12 residues long. Single viable CD3+CD4+CD8-CD45RO+ cells were sorted as the memory CD4+ T cells. The source is an adult in good health and CMV-seronegative. The rearrangement joins TRBV7-9 to TRBJ2-3, with a tentative D call TRBD2 (6 bases). The sample consisted of memory CD4+ T cells from blood. CDR3 region: CASQGLTDTQYF. The CDR3 DNA sequence: TGTGCCAGCCAGGGACTCACAGATACGCAGTATTTT.